Below, one T cell receptor beta chain is given with its context. Random hexamers primed reverse transcription of roughly 0.5 to 1 ug RNA. TCRdb re-derived calls from the immunoSEQ multiplex PCR reads in MiXCR, one entry per CDR3 protein. The sample holds a few hundred thousand distinct CDR3 sequences, roughly 96% seen once. V lost 5 bases, J lost 4 bases, and 0 bases stayed unmatched. The CDR3 spans 15 residues. In germline, CDR1 is KGHDR, CDR2 SFDVKD. This sample is drawn from a study of CD8 T cells in Susac syndrome. This TCR came from a human donor with multiple sclerosis. The V and J genes are TRBV24-1 and TRBJ2-2, with 13 positions matching TRBD2. Sequenced material: CD4+ T cells from PBMCs. The CDR3 DNA follows: TGTGCCACCAGTGGGACTAGCGGGGGCACCGGGGAGCTGTTTTTT. This translates into CATSGTSGGTGELFF.